This entry describes one T cell receptor beta chain. Its antigen is not identified. TCRdb's table, derived via immunoSEQ multiplex PCR, lists solely in-frame clones and lacks some. The sample holds about 88,000 clones, roughly 94% seen once. Germline CDR1 MNHEY, CDR2 SMNVEV (reference sequence). The length of the CDR3 is 15 residues. Trimming took 6 bases from V and 5 from J; bases not matched to a gene: 3. This sample stems from a study of T cell responses to AZD1222 COVID-19 vaccine. Broader study findings: Donors in the cohort were predominantly white British and more often female, and clonal diversity was possibly underestimated. At study baseline, merely five or six AZD1222 recipients were seropositive.

The sample here was peripheral blood, taken on day 0 of AZD1222 vaccination. The TCR sequence derives from an adult in good health. The J gene is TRBJ2-3, the V gene TRBV27; 15 nucleotides align to TRBD2. The chain's CDR3 is CASRGLAGGEDTQYF. The CDR3 DNA is TGTGCCAGCAGGGGACTAGCGGGAGGTGAAGATACGCAGTATTTT.